The 14 T cell receptor beta chains below come from one sample, sequenced in a study of cytomegalovirus exposure and HLA in healthy donors. This PCR relied on a set of 60 Vbeta primers and 13 Jbeta primers. Sequenced by immunoSEQ multiplex PCR; TCRdb stores in-frame clones only, minus some. Here the sample table reports more than 100,000 clones. Sequencing used PBMCs. Receptor source: a woman aged 40-49 years in good health and CMV-seronegative.

V and J are TRBV9 and TRBJ2-3; 10 nucleotides line up with TRBD1. The germline CDR1 and CDR2 sequences are SGDLS and YYNGEE. V was pared by 4 bases and J by 3 bases, with 8 bases of the junction left unmatched. The CDR3 length is 16 residues. The CDR3 here is CASSPRGDRGTDTQYF. CDR3 in DNA: TGTGCCAGCAGCCCTCGGGGGGACAGGGGAACAGATACGCAGTATTTT.

The CDR3 DNA follows: TGTGCCATCAGTGAGGGACTCCTAGATAGCAATCAGCCCCAGCATTTT. Translated: CAISEGLLDSNQPQHF. J is TRBJ1-5 and V is TRBV10-3, with D unresolved. Germline V gene sequence: CDR1 ENHRY, CDR2 SYGVKD. The germline V and J ends were trimmed by 2 bases and 0 bases, with 11 bases remaining between them. This CDR3 is 16 amino acids long.

The rearrangement links TRBV9 to TRBJ2-2; D uncertain. The germline gives CDR1 SGDLS, CDR2 YYNGEE. CDR3 length equals 13 residues. The V gene lost 0 bases and the J gene lost 5 bases, with 5 bases spanning the gap. The DNA for the CDR3 is TGTGCCAGCAGCGTAGCCCAGACCGGGGAGCTGTTTTTT. It translates to CASSVAQTGELFF.

The chain recombines TRBV28 with TRBJ1-6; tentatively, D is TRBD1 (5 bases). This CDR3 is 15 amino acids long. With 6 bases removed from V and 7 bases from J, the gap between germline ends came to 16 bases. Germline V gene lookup returns CDR1 MDHEN and CDR2 SYDVKM. CDR3 in DNA: TGTGCCAGCAGATTTAATCAGGGTGGAAATTCACCCCTCCACTTT. It codes for CASRFNQGGNSPLHF.

The CDR3 is CASSQETSGGGNSYNEQFF. The CDR3, as DNA: TGTGCCAGCAGCCAAGAGACTAGCGGGGGGGGAAACTCCTACAATGAGCAGTTCTTC. The chain combines TRBV4-2 with TRBJ2-1; 14 nucleotides match TRBD2. V shed 0 bases, J shed 0 bases, and the junction held 4 bases outside the gene matches. This CDR3 is built from 19 residues. CDR1 and CDR2 from the germline V gene are LGHNA and YNFKEQ.

The V and J genes are TRBV5-4 and TRBJ1-1; D perhaps matches TRBD1 (5 bases). This CDR3 is built from 14 residues. The V gene's germline CDR1 is SGHNT and CDR2 YYREEE (reference sequence). Trimming removed 3 bases from V and 4 bases from J, with 13 bases in between. The CDR3 region is CASSSPGGSTEAFF. CDR3 coding DNA: TGTGCCAGCAGCTCGCCCGGGGGTTCCACTGAAGCTTTCTTT.

This sequence joins TRBV7-2 and TRBJ1-1; 12 bases are shared with TRBD1. The CDR3 contains 16 residues. CDR1 and CDR2 (germline): SGHTA, FQGNSA. V dropped 2 bases and J dropped 5; count of bases not matched to a gene: 6. This chain's CDR3 is CASSLWGQGAGTEAFF. CDR3 nucleotide sequence: TGTGCCAGCAGCTTATGGGGACAGGGGGCGGGTACTGAAGCTTTCTTT.

The chain has TRBV27 and TRBJ1-2; 8 nucleotides line up with TRBD1. With 7 bases clipped from V and 4 bases from J, the junction kept 8 bases outside the gene matches. Germline assignment: CDR1 MNHEY and CDR2 SMNVEV (reference sequence). CDR3 size: 14 residues. The CDR3 loop reads CASTVRTGSYGYTF. In DNA form, the CDR3 reads TGTGCCAGCACCGTAAGGACAGGGAGCTATGGCTACACCTTC.

The rearrangement links TRBV29-1 to TRBJ2-5, with D unresolved. The germline V gene has CDR1 SQVTM and CDR2 ANQGSEA. CDR3 length equals 11 residues. With 2 bases removed from V and 5 bases from J, the gap between germline ends came to 6 bases. For the CDR3, the DNA is TGCAGCGTTGAACCCACTGAGACCCAGTACTTC. It translates to CSVEPTETQYF.

The chain uses TRBV2 and TRBJ2-3; TRBD1 matches 7 bases. The CDR3 loop spans 14 amino acids. Germline assignment: CDR1 SNHLY and CDR2 FYNNEI. The junction had 5 bases not matched to a gene; V was cut back by 6 bases and J by 2 bases. CDR3 protein: CASRPGQITDTQYF. The DNA of the CDR3 is TGTGCCAGCAGACCGGGACAGATCACAGATACGCAGTATTTT.

The chain employs TRBV27 and TRBJ2-2; D might be TRBD2 (6 bases). V was trimmed by 5 bases and J by 3 bases, leaving 13 bases between them. The CDR3 is 15 residues long. In germline, CDR1 is MNHEY, CDR2 SMNVEV (reference sequence). The CDR3 region has the DNA TGTGCCAGCAGTGGAGGGCGGAGACACACCGGGGAGCTGTTTTTT. Its translation: CASSGGRRHTGELFF.

This chain joins TRBV4-3 and TRBJ2-2; D is perhaps TRBD2 (7 bases). Trimming shortened V by 1 base and J by 6 bases, and 18 bases separated the two germline ends. Germline CDR1 and CDR2: LGHNA and YSLEER. CDR3 size: 17 residues. Here the CDR3 reads CASSQGPRGASSGELFF. The CDR3 DNA follows: TGCGCCAGCAGCCAAGGTCCCCGGGGGGCGAGTTCCGGGGAGCTGTTTTTT.

The V call is TRBV7-3, the J call TRBJ1-5; tentative D call: TRBD1 (6 bases). Trimming pared 5 bases from V and 1 base from J, leaving 21 bases between. The CDR3 is 18 residues long. The germline V gene has CDR1 SGHTA and CDR2 FQGTGA. The CDR3 loop is CASSPRGGTGLSNQPQHF. The CDR3 bases are TGTGCCAGCAGCCCAAGGGGGGGAACAGGGCTGAGCAATCAGCCCCAGCATTTT.

The genes are TRBV7-9 and TRBJ1-4; tentatively, D is TRBD1 (6 bases). V was clipped by 7 bases and J by 7 bases, with 13 bases between them. CDR3 length: 13 amino acids. Germline V gene lookup returns CDR1 SEHNR and CDR2 FQNEAQ (reference sequence). CDR3 amino acids: CASTIQGSEKLFF. The CDR3, as DNA: TGTGCCAGCACCATACAGGGATCTGAAAAACTGTTTTTT. Complete variable domain (other parts from reference TRBV7-9 and TRBJ1-4): DTGVSQNPRHKITKRGQNVTFRCDPISEHNRLYWYRQTLGQGPEFLTYFQNEAQLEKSRLLSDRFSAERPKGSFSTLEIQRTEQGDSAMYLCASTIQGSEKLFFGSGTQLSVL.